This TCR beta chain was identified in a study of T-cell memory formation after mild COVID-19. The wider study: Clusters were largely donor specific. Study-level findings and limits: CD8+ contracting clones occupied EMRA, while CD4+ ones occupied mainly CM and EM. Clones that shrank (day 15 to 85) were balanced CD4/CD8, whereas later expanders leaned CD4+.

The CDR3 loop spans 14 amino acids. V was clipped by 5 bases and J by 1 base, with 12 bases between them. CDR1 is SGHTA, CDR2 FQGNSA, per germline. TCR alpha and TCR beta cDNA libraries carrying sample barcodes and UMIs came from 5'RACE with constant-segment primers. A single record per CDR3 protein comes from TCRdb applying MiXCR to the 5' RACE reads. The sample has approximately 300,000 distinct CDR3 sequences; just under 20% are singletons. This clonotype was counted between two and nine times. Its cognate antigen is unknown. This chain links TRBV7-2 with TRBJ2-7, with D perhaps TRBD1 (7 bases). This TCR was sampled from a man between 18 and 35 years old who had mild COVID-19 (a few samples of this study predate the infection). Cell type and time point are not known. Specimen: PBMCs or a T cell subset sorted from them (not recorded which). The CDR3 DNA follows: TGTGCCAGCAGCAAGGGGGCGGGGTCCTACGAGCAGTACTTC. Translating it yields CASSKGAGSYEQYF.